This T cell receptor (beta chain) was sequenced in a study of blood T cell repertoires in COVID-19. Germline V gene data show CDR1 as SGHTS and CDR2 as YDEGEE. CDR3 length: 15 residues. V was clipped by 4 bases and J by 5 bases; unmatched bases: 7. All enrollees were roughly 18 to 90 years old and from fewer than 25 US areas. Assignment of participants to cohorts was predicated upon participant-reported clinical history. The table came from immunoSEQ multiplex PCR; TCRdb's copy has only in-frame clones and leaves some out. The sample records more than 250,000 clones, 87% being singletons. V and J are TRBV5-8 and TRBJ1-4; TRBD1 matches 8 bases. The TCR originated in a woman in her thirties who had recovered from COVID-19. Sequencing was done on a sample of PBMCs or T cells enriched from blood (not recorded which). The CDR3 region is CASSLDRGPNEKLFF. CDR3 in DNA: TGTGCCAGCAGCCTCGACAGGGGACCAAATGAAAAACTGTTTTTT.